Listed below are T cell receptor beta chains from one sample, sequenced in a study of monozygotic twins with inflammatory bowel disease. No DNA is given; TCRdb re-called the 5' RACE reads and lists each CDR3 protein once. This repertoire includes more than 350,000 distinct CDR3 sequences. Sequencing input: blood. The receptors were gathered from a human donor with ulcerative colitis or Crohn's disease, or a healthy co-twin of an affected twin (not recorded which). Both conserved end residues are part of each CDR3. Each record gives: V gene, J gene, CDR3 protein.

TRBV9,TRBJ2-2,CASSVATGGMGRELFF
TRBV19,TRBJ1-1,CASSPTPMGTEAFF
TRBV24-1,TRBJ1-5,CATSDRANQPQHF
TRBV5-1,TRBJ2-3,CASSLEGLGTRTDTQYF
TRBV18,TRBJ1-3,CASSPTDEGNTIYF
TRBV6-5,TRBJ2-5,CASKVKALETQYF
TRBV5-4,TRBJ1-1,CASSALDTEAFF
TRBV3-1,TRBJ2-4,CASSQDYGENIQYF
TRBV4-2,TRBJ1-4,CASMPPGISEKLFF
TRBV12-3/TRBV12-4,TRBJ2-5,CASSPIGTGGTQYF
TRBV12-3/TRBV12-4,TRBJ1-5,CASNQKSSNQPQHF
TRBV5-6,TRBJ2-1,CASSLLASNEQFF
TRBV28,TRBJ2-2,CASRRGSTGELFF
TRBV5-1,TRBJ1-1,CASSPGTGGVNTEAFF
TRBV15,TRBJ2-1,CATSRDKTSVYNEQFF
TRBV20-1,TRBJ2-3,CSGKEPPGNTQYF
TRBV6-4,TRBJ2-3,CASSDLFGGIDTQYF
TRBV10-3,TRBJ2-2,CAISVTSPGTGELFF
TRBV4-1,TRBJ2-1,CASSQVNSNDQFF
TRBV5-1,TRBJ2-7,CASSSHLRGDEQYF
TRBV20-1,TRBJ2-7,CSARVGGPSYEQYF
TRBV7-2,TRBJ1-4,CASSSTGSNEKLFF
TRBV20-1,TRBJ2-5,CSAQPGQGQETQYF
TRBV5-1,TRBJ2-1,CASSLDGGEQFF
TRBV5-1,TRBJ1-1,CASSRGLSQNTEAFF
TRBV20-1,TRBJ2-7,CSASSPSYEQYF
TRBV5-4,TRBJ2-5,CASSLNLRETQYF
TRBV5-1,TRBJ2-2,CASSLVAGGYTGELFF
TRBV4-2,TRBJ1-1,CASSQESAGAFF
TRBV7-9,TRBJ2-3,CASSFWTSSTDTQYF
TRBV28,TRBJ1-4,CASRPQGPTNEKLFF
TRBV28,TRBJ2-1,CASSYSGMGYEQFF
TRBV5-1,TRBJ2-7,CASSSRTGGSYEQYF
TRBV7-8,TRBJ2-5,CASSREGSGSETQYF
TRBV20-1,TRBJ2-1,CSARDAGEQFF
TRBV7-8,TRBJ2-3,CASSLGAGLSGTQYF
TRBV7-8,TRBJ1-5,CASSTAGHHSNQPQHF
TRBV2,TRBJ2-7,CASLKVSTGTNYEQYF
TRBV5-1,TRBJ2-2,CASSPGLAGGFGELFF
TRBV29-1,TRBJ2-1,CSVAGQVVYNEQFF
TRBV5-1,TRBJ2-7,CASSLGAGSYEQYF
TRBV4-2,TRBJ2-5,CASSQAAGAQETQYF
TRBV27,TRBJ2-1,CASSPLPGTGLEDEQFF
TRBV30,TRBJ2-3,CAWSLRPDTQYF